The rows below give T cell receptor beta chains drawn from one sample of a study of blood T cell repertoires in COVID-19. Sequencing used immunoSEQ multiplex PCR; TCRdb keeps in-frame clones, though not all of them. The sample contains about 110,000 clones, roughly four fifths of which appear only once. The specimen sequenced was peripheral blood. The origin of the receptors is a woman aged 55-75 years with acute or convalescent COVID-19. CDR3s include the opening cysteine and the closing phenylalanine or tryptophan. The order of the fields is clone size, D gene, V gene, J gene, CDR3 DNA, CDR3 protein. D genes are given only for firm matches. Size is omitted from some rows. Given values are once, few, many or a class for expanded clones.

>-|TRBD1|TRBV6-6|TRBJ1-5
TGTGCCAGCAGTCCCACCCCCGACAGGGCCAGCAATCAGCCCCAGCATTTT
CASSPTPDRASNQPQHF
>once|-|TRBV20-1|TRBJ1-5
TGCAGTGCTAGTAACTTTAATCAGCCCCAGCATTTT
CSASNFNQPQHF
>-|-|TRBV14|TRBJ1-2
TGTGCCAGCAGCCAAGATCGAGATTATGGCTACACCTTC
CASSQDRDYGYTF
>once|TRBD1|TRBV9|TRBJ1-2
TGTGCCAGCAGTCGCCCCGGGACAGGGGTTGGCTACACCTTC
CASSRPGTGVGYTF
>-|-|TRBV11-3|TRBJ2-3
TGTGCCAGCAGCTTAGGACTAGTGGGTACGCAGTATTTT
CASSLGLVGTQYF
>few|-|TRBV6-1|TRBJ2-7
TGTGCCAGCAGTGAAGGTCACGGGTACGAGCAGTACTTC
CASSEGHGYEQYF
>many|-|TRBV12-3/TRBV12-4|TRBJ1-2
TGTGCCAGCCTCAAAAGGGGCGGCTACACCTTC
CASLKRGGYTF
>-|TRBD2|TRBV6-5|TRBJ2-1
TGTGCCAGCAGTTACGGCGGGGGGGTGTACAATGAGCAGTTCTTC
CASSYGGGVYNEQFF
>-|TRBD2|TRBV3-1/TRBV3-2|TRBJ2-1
TGTGCCAGCAGCCGGGGACTAGCGGACTACAATGAGCAGTTCTTC
CASSRGLADYNEQFF
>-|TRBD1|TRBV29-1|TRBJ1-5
TGCAGCGTGACCTCGGGACAGGGGGCTTCTCAGCCCCAGCATTTT
CSVTSGQGASQPQHF
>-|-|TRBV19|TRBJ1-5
TGTGCCAGTAGTATTTTCGGGGGTTCGAGCAATCAGCCCCAGCATTTT
CASSIFGGSSNQPQHF
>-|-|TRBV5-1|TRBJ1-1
TGCGCCAGCAGCTTACTCACAGGGAACACTGAAGCTTTCTTT
CASSLLTGNTEAFF
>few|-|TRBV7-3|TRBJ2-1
TGTGCCAGCAGCTTAATGGGCCAGAGGGGGTTCTACAATGAGCAGTTCTTC
CASSLMGQRGFYNEQFF
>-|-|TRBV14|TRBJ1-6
TGTGCCAGCAGCCAAGTGGGGGGACTTTCTTCACCCCTCCACTTT
CASSQVGGLSSPLHF
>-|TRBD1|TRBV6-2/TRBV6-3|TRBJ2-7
TGTGCCAGCAGCCAGGGACAGGGTAACGAGCAGTACTTC
CASSQGQGNEQYF
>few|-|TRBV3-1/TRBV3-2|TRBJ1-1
TGTGCCAGCAGCCAAGCGGGTCCGAGGACTGAAGCTTTCTTT
CASSQAGPRTEAFF
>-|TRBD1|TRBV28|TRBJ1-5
TGTGCCAGCAGTTTAACAGGACAGGGTATCTGGGGCCAGCATTTT
CASSLTGQGIWGQHF
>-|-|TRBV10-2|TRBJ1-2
TGCGCCAGTTTCCAGGGGTACCACTATGGCTACACCTTC
CASFQGYHYGYTF
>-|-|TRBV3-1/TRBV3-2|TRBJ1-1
TGTGCCAGCAGCCCACAGGGGAACACTGAAGCTTTCTTT
CASSPQGNTEAFF
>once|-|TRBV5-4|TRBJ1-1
TGTGCCAGCAGCTTACCGACATCGGCCGCTTTCTTT
CASSLPTSAAFF
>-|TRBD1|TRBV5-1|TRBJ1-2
TGCGCCAGCAGCCGAACAGGGGTCAGCTATGGCTACACCTTC
CASSRTGVSYGYTF
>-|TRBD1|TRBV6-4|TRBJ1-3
TGTGCCAGCAGTGACTCGGCACGGACAGGCCGCTCTGGAAACACCATATATTTT
CASSDSARTGRSGNTIYF
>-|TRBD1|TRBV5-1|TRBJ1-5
TGCGCCAGCAGCTTGTCCCCGACAGGGTTCAACAATCAGCCCCAGCATTTT
CASSLSPTGFNNQPQHF
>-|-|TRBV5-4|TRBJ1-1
TGTGCCAGCAGCAAGTCCACTCAGGGTGTGAACACTGAAGCTTTCTTT
CASSKSTQGVNTEAFF
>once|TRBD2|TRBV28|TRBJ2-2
TGTGCCAGCTCCCGGGGGGGCCTCGGCACCGGGGAGCTGTTTTTT
CASSRGGLGTGELFF
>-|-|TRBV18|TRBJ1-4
TGTGCCAGCTCACCGTTTGAAGGGGAAAGGCCCGGTGAAAAACTGTTTTTT
CASSPFEGERPGEKLFF
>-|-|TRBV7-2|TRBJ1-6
TGTGCCAGCAGCTTGGTGGGCCGAGTGACCTATAATTCACCCCTCCACTTT
CASSLVGRVTYNSPLHF
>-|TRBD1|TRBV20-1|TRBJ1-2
TGCAGTGCTAGTCGACAGGGGGGTGGCTACACCTTC
CSASRQGGGYTF
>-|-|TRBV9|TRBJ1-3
TGTGCCAGCAGCGCGAGGGGGACTGGAAACACCATATATTTT
CASSARGTGNTIYF